A single sample gave rise to the 6 T cell receptor beta chains below, sequenced in a study of OX40 agonist ivuxolimab in advanced cancers. Libraries came from the immunoSEQ multiplex PCR assay. TCRdb holds this immuneACCESS table with in-frame rearrangements only. Some clones are missing; in checked studies, unresolved V genes explain under half, and the rest has no known cause. The sample yields about 49,000 clones; around 84% were counted once. 20% of the sample is held by the ten biggest clonotypes. The sequencing here drew on CD4+ or CD8+ T cells sorted from blood, taken in a trial of the OX40 agonist ivuxolimab. The receptors derive from an adult with an advanced solid tumor such as melanoma, head and neck, liver or kidney cancer.

The chain carries TRBV28 and TRBJ2-1; 7 bases are a match to TRBD1. The V gene end was trimmed by 8 bases and the J gene end by 4 bases; junction bases not matched to a gene: 5. CDR3 length equals 13 residues. Germline CDR1 and CDR2: MDHEN and SYDVKM. The CDR3 nucleotides are TGTGCCAGCGGGACAGACCTTTACAATGAGCAGTTCTTC. This sequence encodes CASGTDLYNEQFF.

V and J are TRBV7-6 and TRBJ2-5; 9 nucleotides agree with TRBD2. Trimming cost V 5 bases and J 5 bases; bases outside gene matches: 6. The germline V gene has CDR1 SGHVS and CDR2 FNYEAQ. This CDR3 is 14 amino acids long. The CDR3 is CASSPGTSWETQYF. The CDR3 DNA reads TGTGCCAGCAGCCCAGGGACTAGCTGGGAGACCCAGTACTTC.

This chain uses TRBV4-3 with TRBJ2-5; possible D gene TRBD1, 5 bases. Germline V CDR1 and CDR2: LGHNA, YSLEER. This CDR3 contains 15 residues. V lost 0 bases, J lost 3 bases, and 11 bases lay in between. This CDR3 reads CASSQDLAREETQYF. CDR3 DNA: TGCGCCAGCAGCCAAGATTTGGCCAGGGAAGAGACCCAGTACTTC.

The chain joins TRBV9 to TRBJ2-3; 10 bases map to TRBD1. The germline V gene encodes CDR1 SGDLS and CDR2 YYNGEE. Trimming removed 0 bases from V and 6 bases from J; junction bases left unmatched: 4. CDR3 length: 15 residues. The DNA for the CDR3 is TGTGCCAGCAGCGTAGCCGGGACAGGGGTTGATACGCAGTATTTT. Protein sequence: CASSVAGTGVDTQYF.

This clone is categorized as medium-sized. V usage is TRBV19 and J usage is TRBJ1-2; D possibly corresponds to TRBD1 (6 bases). V was clipped by 5 bases and J by 2 bases, with 9 bases between them. Germline lookup yields CDR1 LNHDA and CDR2 SQIVND (reference sequence). The CDR3 consists of 13 residues. CDR3: CASSAGANYGYTF. The CDR3 nucleotides read TGTGCCAGTAGTGCAGGGGCCAACTATGGCTACACCTTC.

The rearrangement links TRBV4-1 to TRBJ2-6, with 7 bases that match TRBD1. From germline, CDR1 is MGHRA and CDR2 YSYEKL. The CDR3 has 20 amino acids. V lost 1 base and J lost 0; bases outside the gene matches: 12. The CDR3: CASSQVWEGTENSGANVLTF. CDR3 coding DNA: TGCGCCAGCAGCCAAGTTTGGGAAGGGACAGAAAACTCTGGGGCCAACGTCCTGACTTTC.